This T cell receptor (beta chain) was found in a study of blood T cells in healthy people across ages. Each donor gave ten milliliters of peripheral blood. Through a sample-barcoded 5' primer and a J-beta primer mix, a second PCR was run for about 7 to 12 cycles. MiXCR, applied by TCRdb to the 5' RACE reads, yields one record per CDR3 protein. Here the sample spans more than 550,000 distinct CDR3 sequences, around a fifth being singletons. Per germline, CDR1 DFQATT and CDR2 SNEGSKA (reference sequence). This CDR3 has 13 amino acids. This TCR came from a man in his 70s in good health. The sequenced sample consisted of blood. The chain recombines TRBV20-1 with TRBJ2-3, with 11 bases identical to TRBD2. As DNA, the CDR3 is TGCATCCCGGGACTAGCGGGCACAGATACGCAGTATTTT. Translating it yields CIPGLAGTDTQYF.